Listed here are 21 T cell receptor beta chains from one sample, sequenced in a study of neurological immune-mediated disorders. TCRdb re-called the 5' RACE reads with MiXCR, one entry per CDR3 protein. The sample contains about 50,000 distinct CDR3 sequences, 9% to 12% of which appear only once. The sequencing sample was made of PBMCs. The receptors here all came from a man between 65 and 85 years old with HTLV-1-associated myelopathy (HAM/TSP).

This clonotype was counted ten times or more. The CDR3 DNA reads TGTGCCAGCAGTCGACAGGGACGAGGGAACACTGAAGCTTTCTTT. This encodes CASSRQGRGNTEAFF. This chain joins TRBV28 and TRBJ1-1, with 7 bases lining up with TRBD1. The V and J ends lost 5 bases and 1 base, in that order; junction bases with no gene match: 7. The CDR3 has 15 residues. The germline gives CDR1 MDHEN, CDR2 SYDVKM.

This clonotype was seen repeatedly, ten times or more. The chain employs TRBV4-3 and TRBJ2-7, with unresolved D. The CDR3 loop spans 15 amino acids. The germline CDR1 and CDR2 sequences are LGHNA and YSLEER. The V end was cut by 1 base, the J end by 6 bases, with 16 bases between. The CDR3 DNA is TGCGCCAGCAGCCAAGCGGGCGTTGCCTCGACCGAGCAGTACTTC. It codes for CASSQAGVASTEQYF.

This clonotype came up many times. V and J are TRBV5-6 and TRBJ2-1, with D tentatively TRBD2 (6 bases). Per germline, CDR1 SGHDT and CDR2 YYEEEE. V was shortened by 4 bases and J by 3 bases, with 17 bases between the two germline ends. CDR3 length: 16 residues. This CDR3 is CASSNYGTGGYNEQFF. DNA of the CDR3: TGTGCCAGCAGCAACTACGGGACTGGGGGCTACAATGAGCAGTTCTTC.

This clonotype was seen at least ten times. The chain joins TRBV7-2 to TRBJ2-4, with 13 bases matching TRBD2. The CDR3 is 18 amino acids. Germline V gene lookup returns CDR1 SGHTA and CDR2 FQGNSA. J was trimmed by 0 bases and V by 5 bases; bases with no gene match: 7. The CDR3 DNA is TGTGCCAGCAGCATCCGGACTAGCGGGAGTCTAGCCAAAAACATTCAGTACTTC. Translated, it gives CASSIRTSGSLAKNIQYF.

This clonotype was counted ten times or more. The chain combines TRBV20-1 with TRBJ1-4, with no clear D. Germline loops: CDR1 DFQATT, CDR2 SNEGSKA (reference sequence). Trimming cost V 0 bases and J 11 bases, with 13 bases left between them. The CDR3 is made up of 13 amino acids. CDR3 in amino acids: CSARELGSGKLFF. The CDR3 DNA is TGCAGTGCTAGAGAATTGGGGTCGGGGAAACTGTTTTTT.

In this sample, this clonotype turned up many times. The chain recombines TRBV12-3 or TRBV12-4 with TRBJ1-6, with TRBD1 identical over 7 bases. This CDR3 is built from 14 residues. V lost 6 bases to trimming and J lost 9 bases; unmatched junction nucleotides: 8. The CDR3 nucleotides read TGTGCCAGCAGACCGACAGGGAAGAGTTCACCCCTCCACTTT. The encoded protein is CASRPTGKSSPLHF.

Many counts were recorded for this clonotype. In nucleotides, the CDR3 is TGTGCCAGCAGCCCCGGTCGAGGGAGCGAGCAGTTCTTC. Amino acids: CASSPGRGSEQFF. The chain is built from TRBV5-5 and TRBJ2-1; D is perhaps TRBD2 (5 bases). The CDR3 loop spans 13 amino acids. Germline V CDR1 and CDR2: SGHKS, YYEKEE (reference sequence). Trimming stripped 4 bases from V and 10 bases from J, with 15 bases between. The whole variable domain, remainder taken from reference TRBV5-5 and TRBJ2-1, is DAGVTQSPTHLIKTRGQQVTLRCSPISGHKSVSWYQQVLGQGPQFIFQYYEKEERGRGNFPDRFSARQFPNYSSELNVNALLLGDSALYLCASSPGRGSEQFFGPGTRLTVL.

The V gene is TRBV20-1, the J gene TRBJ1-6; TRBD1 matches at 10 bases. The CDR3 is 14 residues long. The J segment lost 9 bases and the V segment lost 2 bases, leaving 4 bases of the junction unmatched. From germline, CDR1 is DFQATT and CDR2 SNEGSKA (reference sequence). CDR3 protein: CSARPGTGVSPLHF. The CDR3 DNA follows: TGCAGTGCTAGACCGGGGACAGGGGTTTCACCCCTCCACTTT.

This clonotype was seen ten or more times. The chain recombines TRBV29-1 with TRBJ2-1, with D possibly matching TRBD2 (5 bases). The CDR3 has 12 residues. Trimming cost V 4 bases and J 1 base, with 5 bases left between them. Germline loops: CDR1 SQVTM, CDR2 ANQGSEA. The CDR3: CSVGGSYNEQFF. CDR3 DNA: TGCAGCGTTGGAGGGTCCTACAATGAGCAGTTCTTC.

The rearrangement links TRBV15 to TRBJ2-1, with TRBD2 identical over 10 bases. CDR3 length: 21 residues. The trim removed 4 bases at V and 0 bases at J, leaving 18 bases unmatched. The germline CDR1 and CDR2 sequences are LNHNV and YYDKDF (reference sequence). CDR3 in DNA: TGTGCCACCAGCATAGGTGGGCCCGGGGGACTAGCGAGGAGCTCCTACAATGAGCAGTTCTTC. This sequence encodes CATSIGGPGGLARSSYNEQFF.

This clonotype is medium-sized by share. This chain uses TRBV5-1 with TRBJ2-5; a weak D match, TRBD1 (5 bases). V was trimmed by 1 base and J by 5 bases, leaving 9 bases between them. The germline CDR1 and CDR2 sequences are SGHRS and YFSETQ. This CDR3 spans 13 amino acids. The CDR3 DNA is TGCGCCAGCAGCTTGTGGGGCTATGAGACCCAGTACTTC. Amino acid sequence: CASSLWGYETQYF. The full variable domain, completed using reference TRBV5-1 and TRBJ2-5, is KAGVTQTPRYLIKTRGQQVTLSCSPISGHRSVSWYQQTPGQGLQFLFEYFSETQRNKGNFPGRFSGRQFSNSRSEMNVSTLELGDSALYLCASSLWGYETQYFGPGTRLLVL.

This clonotype was found many times. The gene calls are TRBV7-9 and TRBJ2-1; D could derive from TRBD1 or TRBD2 (6 bases each). Germline assignment: CDR1 SEHNR and CDR2 FQNEAQ (reference sequence). The CDR3 spans 11 residues. V lost 5 bases, J lost 12 bases, and 11 bases lay in between. The CDR3 reads CASSGGGAQFF. CDR3 bases: TGTGCCAGCAGCGGGGGCGGGGCGCAGTTCTTC.

Comments on this clonotype: Since a much larger clone is just one base distant, this may be a read error. The V gene is TRBV5-1, the J gene TRBJ2-7; TRBD2 is a possible D gene (5 bases). V was shortened by 4 bases and J by 6 bases, with 26 bases between the two germline ends. CDR3 length: 17 residues. Per germline, CDR1 SGHRS and CDR2 YFSETQ. The CDR3 is CASSPNLKAVVFREQYF. The CDR3, as DNA: TGCGCCAGCAGCCCCAATCTTAAAGCGGTAGTATTTCGCGAGCAGTACTTC.

This clonotype was recorded many times. J is TRBJ2-5 and V is TRBV2, with D tentatively TRBD1 (6 bases). The CDR3 is made up of 12 amino acids. Germline loops: CDR1 SNHLY, CDR2 FYNNEI. Trimming cost V 5 bases and J 5 bases, with 9 bases left between them. The CDR3 protein is CASSIQGETQYF. The CDR3 DNA follows: TGTGCCAGCAGTATTCAGGGGGAGACCCAGTACTTC.

This clonotype was counted many times. CDR3: CASSPETGGPNEQFF. The DNA for the CDR3 is TGTGCCAGCAGCCCAGAAACGGGAGGGCCGAATGAGCAGTTCTTC. The chain carries TRBV4-2 and TRBJ2-1, with TRBD2 identical over 8 bases. Trimming took 4 bases from V and 7 from J; bases not matched to a gene: 9. From germline, CDR1 is LGHNA and CDR2 YNFKEQ. The length of the CDR3 is 15 residues.

This clonotype was seen at least ten times. J is TRBJ2-2 and V is TRBV6-2 or TRBV6-3; D unclear. Trimming removed 2 bases from V and 5 bases from J, with 6 bases in between. Germline-derived CDR1 and CDR2 are MNHEY and SVGEGT. CDR3 length equals 13 residues. CDR3 sequence reads: CASSYMETGELFF. The CDR3, as DNA: TGTGCCAGCAGTTACATGGAAACCGGGGAGCTGTTTTTT.

There are many counts of this clonotype. The rearrangement joins TRBV20-1 to TRBJ2-5; 10 bases match TRBD2. The CDR3 totals 13 residues. The V and J ends lost 5 bases and 7 bases, in that order; junction bases with no gene match: 7. CDR1 and CDR2 (germline): DFQATT, SNEGSKA (reference sequence). The CDR3 DNA reads TGCAGTGCTTCCCTAGCGGGAGAGGGGACCCAGTACTTC. Its protein product is CSASLAGEGTQYF.

The table lists this clonotype with many counts. The chain employs TRBV7-6 and TRBJ2-7; D unclear. CDR3 length: 13 residues. Deletions cut 1 base from V and 4 bases from J, with 8 bases between. The V gene's germline CDR1 is SGHVS and CDR2 FNYEAQ. The CDR3 sequence is CASSLVAQYEQYF. As DNA, the CDR3 is TGTGCCAGCAGCTTAGTTGCGCAGTACGAGCAGTACTTC.

This clonotype was seen at least ten times. The genes are TRBV6-5 and TRBJ1-2; D is uncertain. Trimming removed 2 bases at V and 2 bases at J, with 12 bases between. The CDR3 consists of 15 residues. Germline V lookup: CDR1 MNHEY, CDR2 SVGAGI. CDR3 amino acids: CASSYDPDVNYGYTF. CDR3 DNA: TGTGCCAGCAGTTACGATCCAGACGTAAACTATGGCTACACCTTC.

This clonotype was recorded at least ten times. The chain is built from TRBV5-1 and TRBJ2-1, with 10 bases lining up with TRBD2. CDR1 and CDR2 from the germline V gene are SGHRS and YFSETQ. The CDR3 is 18 residues long. J gave up 8 bases and V 0 bases, and 14 bases lay outside the gene matches. The CDR3 DNA is TGCGCCAGCAGCTTGGCCCTAGAGGCCAGCGGGAGGGCCGATGAGCAGTTCTTC. Protein sequence: CASSLALEASGRADEQFF.

The chain carries TRBV20-1 and TRBJ2-5; TRBD2 aligns across 11 bases. V lost 6 bases and J lost 4; bases outside the gene matches: 16. This CDR3 has 17 amino acids. The germline CDR1 and CDR2 sequences are DFQATT and SNEGSKA (reference sequence). For the CDR3, the DNA is TGCAGTGCCAAAGGCGTAGAACTAGCGGGAGTCACAGAGACCCAGTACTTC. It codes for CSAKGVELAGVTETQYF.